This T cell receptor (beta chain) was identified during a study of T cell responses to AZD1222 COVID-19 vaccine. Study results and caveats: At study baseline, merely six AZD1222 recipients were seropositive. Dominant CD4 TCR responses targeted spike regions 160-218 and 743-854. There were repertoire samples only from the period after the peak T cell response.

Researchers grouped second doses given at about 4 or about 12 weeks into one pool. Per the germline V gene, CDR1 is SGHTA and CDR2 is FQGNSA. Trimming removed 6 bases from V and 7 bases from J; junction bases left unmatched: 12. CDR3 length: 16 residues. Some clones are missing from TCRdb's copy, which holds only in-frame ones; the method was immunoSEQ multiplex PCR. The sample lists about 150,000 clones; roughly nine tenths were seen once. This clone was observed a few times. Its matching antigen is unknown. The clonotype originates from an adult who received the AZD1222 COVID-19 vaccine. The sequencing used peripheral blood, collected 28 days after the second AZD1222 dose. This rearrangement joins TRBV7-2 to TRBJ2-3; 11 bases fit TRBD2. Written as DNA, the CDR3 is TGTGCCAGCAGGGATAAGGTAGCGGGGGGGCTAAATACGCAGTATTTT. Amino acid sequence: CASRDKVAGGLNTQYF.